Presented here are 21 T cell receptor beta chains from one specimen sequenced in a study of blood T cell repertoires in COVID-19. The method was immunoSEQ multiplex PCR; TCRdb's version includes in-frame clones alone and lacks a portion of them. The data show 150,000 or so clones, around 78% seen once. Sequenced input: peripheral blood. These receptors all come from a man older than 75 with acute or convalescent COVID-19.

This clone was observed a handful of times. The genes are TRBV11-1 and TRBJ2-1; D possibly corresponds to TRBD1 (6 bases). V was shortened by 1 base and J by 8 bases, with 9 bases between the two germline ends. Germline V lookup: CDR1 SGHAT, CDR2 FQDESV (reference sequence). The CDR3 is 13 residues long. The CDR3 DNA reads TGTGCCAGCAGCTTAGACAGGGTTGATGAGCAGTTCTTC. It translates to CASSLDRVDEQFF.

The V call is TRBV29-1, the J call TRBJ2-5; 7 bases fit TRBD1. Germline V gives CDR1 SQVTM, CDR2 ANQGSEA. Trimming removed 0 bases from V and 1 base from J; junction bases left unmatched: 2. This CDR3 contains 14 residues. CDR3 protein: CSVEEWDSQETQYF. The CDR3 nucleotides read TGCAGCGTTGAAGAATGGGACAGCCAAGAGACCCAGTACTTC.

The chain carries TRBV21-1 and TRBJ2-1; the table's D call of TRBD1 was not tested on the DNA. TRBV21-1 is noted as a pseudogene. The CDR3 is made up of 15 amino acids. CDR3 in amino acids: CASSRRKQAYNEQFF. The CDR3, as DNA: TGTGCCAGCAGCCGAAGAAAACAGGCCTACAATGAGCAGTTCTTC.

The CDR3 here is CASSSVGNTIYF. The CDR3 bases are TGTGCCAGCAGTTCGGTCGGAAACACCATATATTTT. The chain has TRBV5-4 and TRBJ1-3, with D hard to call. The CDR3 extends over 12 amino acids. The V gene lost 5 bases and the J gene lost 4 bases, with 7 bases spanning the gap. Germline lookup yields CDR1 SGHNT and CDR2 YYREEE (reference sequence). The entire variable domain, with the rest obtained from reference TRBV5-4 and TRBJ1-3, is as follows: ETGVTQSPTHLIKTRGQQVTLRCSSQSGHNTVSWYQQALGQGPQFIFQYYREEENGRGNFPPRFSGLQFPNYSSELNVNALELDDSALYLCASSSVGNTIYFGEGSWLTVV.

J is TRBJ1-2 and V is TRBV5-1, with 8 nucleotides matching TRBD1. V was pared by 6 bases and J by 3 bases, with 13 bases of the junction left unmatched. The CDR3 sequence is 16 residues long. CDR1 is SGHRS, CDR2 YFSETQ, per germline. This chain's CDR3 is CASTRTGSTHDYGYTF. The CDR3 region has the DNA TGCGCCAGCACGAGGACAGGGTCCACCCACGACTATGGCTACACCTTC.

This clone was found a few times. The chain combines TRBV5-5 with TRBJ2-5; 9 bases fit TRBD2. The CDR3 contains 16 residues. The V segment lost 0 bases and the J segment 0 bases; nucleotides outside the gene matches: 3. Germline values: CDR1 SGHKS, CDR2 YYEKEE (reference sequence). CDR3 loop: CASSLGGTSNQETQYF. The CDR3 nucleotides are TGTGCCAGCAGCTTGGGAGGGACTAGCAACCAAGAGACCCAGTACTTC.

J is TRBJ2-5 and V is TRBV5-6, with D tentatively TRBD2 (7 bases). The CDR3 sequence is 18 residues long. Trimming removed 4 bases from V and 0 bases from J, with 22 bases in between. Per the germline V gene, CDR1 is SGHDT and CDR2 is YYEEEE. The CDR3 here is CASSGKRGATLYQETQYF. The DNA for the CDR3 is TGTGCCAGCAGCGGTAAACGGGGGGCAACACTGTACCAAGAGACCCAGTACTTC.

The chain uses TRBV5-1 and TRBJ2-1, with 7 bases identical to TRBD1. The CDR3 runs to 16 residues. Trimming cost V 5 bases and J 0 bases; bases outside gene matches: 8. The germline gives CDR1 SGHRS, CDR2 YFSETQ. The CDR3: CASRSQTGTSYNEQFF. CDR3 nucleotides: TGCGCCAGCAGGTCTCAGACAGGGACCTCCTACAATGAGCAGTTCTTC.

The chain employs TRBV5-1 and TRBJ2-2, with 12 bases lining up with TRBD1. The V segment lost 4 bases and the J segment 6 bases; nucleotides outside the gene matches: 13. The CDR3 is 18 amino acids. Germline V gene data show CDR1 as SGHRS and CDR2 as YFSETQ. For the CDR3, the DNA is TGCGCCAGCAGCGCACAACCCCCGGGACAGGGGGCGGCCGGGGAGCTGTTTTTT. Translating gives CASSAQPPGQGAAGELFF.

The genes are TRBV3-1 (or the pseudogene TRBV3-2) and TRBJ2-3; 7 bases align to TRBD2. V trimming: 3 bases; J trimming: 4 bases; junction bases outside the gene matches: 10. The CDR3 spans 16 residues. CDR1 LGHDT and CDR2 YNNKEL come from the germline V gene (reference sequence). Here the CDR3 reads CASSHGSGGGADTQYF. The CDR3 DNA sequence: TGTGCCAGCAGCCATGGGTCTGGGGGGGGAGCAGATACGCAGTATTTT.

The chain links TRBV9 to TRBJ1-2; TRBD1 matches 9 bases. The CDR3 spans 15 residues. In germline, CDR1 is SGDLS, CDR2 YYNGEE. With V trimmed by 4 bases and J by 5 bases, 9 bases remained unmatched. CDR3 sequence (DNA): TGTGCCAGCAGCCCCAGCAGGACAGGGGTATATGGCTACACCTTC. This encodes CASSPSRTGVYGYTF.

This clone was observed a single time. The V gene is TRBV24-1, the J gene TRBJ2-5; no firm D call. The V end was cut by 1 base, the J end by 2 bases, with 10 bases between. The CDR3 contains 15 residues. Germline CDR1 and CDR2: KGHDR and SFDVKD. The CDR3 spells CATSDFGQTQETQYF. The CDR3 DNA reads as TGTGCCACCAGTGATTTTGGGCAGACACAAGAGACCCAGTACTTC.

This clone has more than one count but fewer than ten. The V and J genes are TRBV10-2 and TRBJ1-5, with 9 positions matching TRBD1. Per germline, CDR1 WSHSY and CDR2 SAAADI. The ends lost 6 bases at V and 5 bases at J; junction bases unmatched: 8. This CDR3 comprises 15 residues. CDR3 sequence reads: CASRPTGGGYQPQHF. The CDR3 DNA is TGCGCCAGCAGACCGACAGGGGGAGGATATCAGCCCCAGCATTTT.

CDR3 coding DNA: TGCGCCAGCAGCCTACAGGGCTACGAGCAGTACTTC. This gives the protein CASSLQGYEQYF. This rearrangement joins TRBV5-1 to TRBJ2-7; TRBD1 is a possible D gene (6 bases). Trimming cost V 4 bases and J 3 bases, with 8 bases left between them. The germline CDR1 and CDR2 sequences are SGHRS and YFSETQ. CDR3 length: 12 amino acids.

The chain links TRBV3-1 (or the pseudogene TRBV3-2) to TRBJ1-5, with D unresolved. V gave up 4 bases and J gave up 3 bases, with 10 bases separating them. Germline values: CDR1 LGHDT, CDR2 YNNKEL (reference sequence). The CDR3 has 14 residues. Here the CDR3 DNA reads TGTGCCAGCAGCCCTACAGTCACCAATCAGCCCCAGCATTTT. This encodes CASSPTVTNQPQHF.

J is TRBJ2-5 and V is TRBV5-6, with 10 nucleotides matching TRBD1. The germline V gene encodes CDR1 SGHDT and CDR2 YYEEEE. The V and J ends lost 4 bases and 2 bases, in that order; junction bases with no gene match: 2. There are 14 residues in the CDR3. The CDR3: CASSVGQGQETQYF. The CDR3 nucleotides read TGTGCCAGCAGCGTGGGACAGGGGCAAGAGACCCAGTACTTC.

This clone has just a few counts. The chain joins TRBV20-1 to TRBJ2-7; the D gene is possibly TRBD1 (6 bases). The germline V and J ends were trimmed by 3 bases and 0 bases, with 12 bases remaining between them. Per the germline V gene, CDR1 is DFQATT and CDR2 is SNEGSKA (reference sequence). This CDR3 has 14 residues. As DNA, the CDR3 is TGCAGTGCTAGTGCCGGGACAAACTCCTACGAGCAGTACGTC. As protein: CSASAGTNSYEQYV.

V and J are TRBV7-6 and TRBJ2-1; 11 bases are shared with TRBD2. Per germline, CDR1 SGHVS and CDR2 FNYEAQ. This CDR3 contains 16 residues. The J segment lost 6 bases and the V segment lost 5 bases, leaving 9 bases of the junction unmatched. The DNA for the CDR3 is TGTGCCAGCAGCCGGGCCGGGACTAGCGGTTTCAATGAGCAGTTCTTC. It codes for CASSRAGTSGFNEQFF.

This clone was picked up a small number of times. The V call is TRBV28, the J call TRBJ2-1, with D unclear. The V gene's germline CDR1 is MDHEN and CDR2 SYDVKM. V was trimmed by 2 bases and J by 3 bases, leaving 5 bases between them. The CDR3 length is 13 residues. CDR3 residues: CASSLADYNEQFF. Written as DNA, the CDR3 is TGTGCCAGCAGTTTAGCAGACTACAATGAGCAGTTCTTC.

This clone has just one count. The chain couples TRBV7-2 to TRBJ2-5; perhaps TRBD2 as D (5 bases). Trimming shortened V by 1 base and J by 5 bases, and 8 bases separated the two germline ends. CDR1 and CDR2 from the germline V gene are SGHTA and FQGNSA. This CDR3 is 13 amino acids long. For the CDR3, the DNA is TGTGCCAGCAGCTTAGGGAGAGGGGAGACCCAGTACTTC. Protein product: CASSLGRGETQYF.

The chain links TRBV19 to TRBJ1-2; the D is unclear. This CDR3 has 13 amino acids. Trimming pared 4 bases from V and 4 bases from J, leaving 10 bases between. Germline V gene lookup returns CDR1 LNHDA and CDR2 SQIVND (reference sequence). In DNA, the CDR3 is TGTGCCAGTAGTACAACCAGACTCTATGGCTACACCTTC. As protein: CASSTTRLYGYTF.